The 10 T cell receptor beta chains below were found in one sample sequenced in a study of cytomegalovirus exposure and HLA in healthy donors. PCR was performed using 60 Vbeta and 13 Jbeta primers. The assay was immunoSEQ multiplex PCR, and TCRdb's table has in-frame clones only and misses some. The ten top clones account for 7.5% to 8%, within a sample of about 78,000 clones. Material: PBMCs. The receptor set was obtained from a female donor in good health and CMV-seropositive.

V gene TRBV6-6 combines with J gene TRBJ1-1; D unresolved. This CDR3 comprises 14 residues. Trimming shortened V by 4 bases and J by 1 base, and 10 bases separated the two germline ends. Germline-derived CDR1 and CDR2 are MNHNY and SVGAGI (reference sequence). In nucleotides, the CDR3 is TGTGCCAGCAGTTTCGTACAGAGGAACACTGAAGCTTTCTTT. Translated: CASSFVQRNTEAFF.

The chain joins TRBV29-1 to TRBJ2-5, with 8 bases identical to TRBD1. J lost 5 bases, V lost 3 bases, and 8 bases had no gene match. The length of the CDR3 is 14 residues. Germline CDR1 is SQVTM and CDR2 is ANQGSEA. CDR3 amino acids: CSVEAGGASETQYF. The DNA of the CDR3 is TGCAGCGTTGAGGCAGGGGGCGCGTCGGAGACCCAGTACTTC. Based on the CDR3 plus reference TRBV29-1 and TRBJ2-5, the full variable domain is SAVISQKPSRDICQRGTSLTIQCQVDSQVTMMFWYRQQPGQSLTLIATANQGSEATYESGFVIDKFPISRPNLTFSTLTVSNMSPEDSSIYLCSVEAGGASETQYFGPGTRLLVL.

This chain uses TRBV19 with TRBJ1-2; 7 bases line up with TRBD1. Unmatched junction bases numbered 6, after V lost 5 bases and J lost 0 bases. The germline CDR1 and CDR2 sequences are LNHDA and SQIVND (reference sequence). CDR3 size: 15 residues. CDR3: CASSLAGTANYGYTF. CDR3 DNA sequence: TGTGCCAGTAGTTTGGCCGGGACAGCTAACTATGGCTACACCTTC.

V usage is TRBV5-1 and J usage is TRBJ2-1; 10 bases agree with TRBD2. CDR1 and CDR2 (germline): SGHRS, YFSETQ. This CDR3 is 16 amino acids long. J lost 5 bases, V lost 0 bases, and 5 bases had no gene match. The CDR3 bases are TGCGCCAGCAGCTTGGTGGCTAGCGGGAGCCACAATGAGCAGTTCTTC. Translation: CASSLVASGSHNEQFF. Looking up the rest from reference TRBV5-1 and TRBJ2-1 gives the full variable domain: KAGVTQTPRYLIKTRGQQVTLSCSPISGHRSVSWYQQTPGQGLQFLFEYFSETQRNKGNFPGRFSGRQFSNSRSEMNVSTLELGDSALYLCASSLVASGSHNEQFFGPGTRLTVL.

The chain employs TRBV27 and TRBJ2-1, with TRBD2 matching over 10 bases. The CDR3 runs 13 residues. V gave up 6 bases and J gave up 6 bases; unmatched junction bases: 2. The germline CDR1 and CDR2 sequences are MNHEY and SMNVEV (reference sequence). CDR3 region: CASRWTSGNEQFF. CDR3 in DNA: TGTGCCAGCAGATGGACTAGCGGCAATGAGCAGTTCTTC.

The chain employs TRBV4-3 and TRBJ1-2; no definite D call. The germline V and J ends were trimmed by 0 bases and 3 bases, with 11 bases remaining between them. The CDR3 sequence is 15 residues long. Germline V CDR1 and CDR2: LGHNA, YSLEER. CDR3 loop: CASSQEVQSDYGYTF. The CDR3 nucleotides are TGCGCCAGCAGCCAAGAGGTCCAGAGCGACTATGGCTACACCTTC.

The chain links TRBV5-1 to TRBJ2-7; the match to TRBD2 covers 9 bases. Germline V gene data show CDR1 as SGHRS and CDR2 as YFSETQ. CDR3 length equals 15 residues. V shed 0 bases, J shed 7 bases, and the junction held 8 bases outside the gene matches. This CDR3 is CASSLAGSGSGEQYF. The CDR3 DNA reads TGCGCCAGCAGCTTGGCCGGTAGCGGGAGCGGAGAGCAGTACTTC.

The chain has TRBV27 and TRBJ2-7; 9 bases align to TRBD1. From germline, CDR1 is MNHEY and CDR2 SMNVEV (reference sequence). This CDR3 is 13 amino acids long. V lost 5 bases to trimming and J lost 5 bases; unmatched junction nucleotides: 4. CDR3 nucleotides: TGTGCCAGCAGTCCGGACAGGGGAGACGAGCAGTACTTC. Its protein is CASSPDRGDEQYF.

As to this clone: At one end, the junction sequence differs from germline, possibly due to a read error. The gene calls are TRBV7-7 and TRBJ2-5; TRBD2 agrees at 7 bases. CDR3 length: 13 amino acids. The V gene's germline CDR1 is SSHAT and CDR2 FNYEAQ (reference sequence). CDR3 coding DNA: TGTGCTAGCAGCTTAGGTAGCGGGGAGACCCAGTACTTC. This translates into CASSLGSGETQYF.

The chain has TRBV27 and TRBJ1-6, with TRBD1 as a possible D gene (6 bases). V was clipped by 0 bases and J by 7 bases, with 13 bases between them. CDR3 length: 16 residues. CDR1 is MNHEY and CDR2 is SMNVEV in the germline V gene (reference sequence). This CDR3 reads CASSLSPGGLNSPLHF. The CDR3 nucleotides read TGTGCCAGCAGTTTATCACCGGGGGGCCTAAATTCACCCCTCCACTTT.